The 14 T cell receptor beta chains presented below share a single source sample, sequenced in a study of persistence of HIV-infected CD4 T cells. Their antigens are not known. Sequencing used immunoSEQ version 4 in survey mode. Some clones are missing from TCRdb's copy, which holds only in-frame ones; the method was immunoSEQ multiplex PCR. The sample includes about 40,000 clones, roughly 74% of them seen just once. Cells were stimulated with overlapping HIV-1 Gag 15-mer peptides. Sorted nonresponding memory CD4+ T cells were CD40L-negative, CD69-negative, CD45RO-high. The sequenced sample was CD4+ T cells sorted from PBMCs after approximately 19-hour stimulation, obtained from a patient who received antiretroviral therapy. The receptors derive from an adult man with HIV who was CMV-seropositive.

This chain links TRBV27 with TRBJ2-1, with TRBD2 matching over 10 bases. Trimming at V came to 5 bases and at J to 5 bases, leaving 9 bases not matched to a gene. Germline lookup yields CDR1 MNHEY and CDR2 SMNVEV (reference sequence). The CDR3 has 16 amino acids. The CDR3: CASSRERGGPHNEQFF. The CDR3 DNA sequence: TGTGCCAGCAGTAGAGAGCGGGGGGGGCCCCACAATGAGCAGTTCTTC.

This clone was counted once. The chain recombines TRBV10-3 with TRBJ2-5, with a tentative D call TRBD2 (6 bases). The germline V and J ends were trimmed by 3 bases and 1 base, with 12 bases remaining between them. From germline, CDR1 is ENHRY and CDR2 SYGVKD. The CDR3 runs 15 residues. The CDR3 DNA is TGTGCCATCAGTGATAGGCTAGCGATCCAAGAGACCCAGTACTTC. It codes for CAISDRLAIQETQYF.

This clone turned up a few times. The gene calls are TRBV6-2 or TRBV6-3 and TRBJ1-5; D is unresolved. Germline V gene lookup returns CDR1 MNHEY and CDR2 SVGEGT. The V end lost 4 bases, the J end lost 11 bases, and 9 bases lay between the germline ends. This CDR3 has 11 amino acids. CDR3 protein: CASSSERAQHF. In nucleotides, the CDR3 is TGTGCCAGCAGTTCCGAAAGGGCCCAGCATTTT.

V and J are TRBV5-6 and TRBJ1-2; D unclear. Germline-derived CDR1 and CDR2 are SGHDT and YYEEEE. The CDR3 is 16 residues long. V gave up 0 bases and J gave up 0 bases, with 12 bases separating them. In DNA, the CDR3 is TGTGCCAGCAGCTTGGTGGGCGCCGGAGCTAACTATGGCTACACCTTC. It encodes CASSLVGAGANYGYTF.

There are a few counts of this clone. V is TRBV6-5 and J is TRBJ2-6, with 8 bases matching TRBD2. Germline CDR1 MNHEY, CDR2 SVGAGI. V was pared by 7 bases and J by 2 bases, with 4 bases of the junction left unmatched. This CDR3 comprises 15 residues. The CDR3 DNA sequence: TGTGCCAGCAACCACGGGGGGGCTGGGGCCAACGTCCTGACTTTC. Amino acid sequence: CASNHGGAGANVLTF.

This sequence joins TRBV7-9 and TRBJ1-4, with 8 nucleotides matching TRBD1. The CDR3 runs 15 residues. V was clipped by 4 bases and J by 4 bases; unmatched bases: 5. The germline CDR1 and CDR2 sequences are SEHNR and FQNEAQ (reference sequence). The CDR3 sequence: CASSSRGRDNEKLFF. In DNA form, the CDR3 reads TGTGCCAGCAGCTCCAGGGGGCGGGATAATGAAAAACTGTTTTTT.

This clone ranks as medium-sized. J is TRBJ1-1 and V is TRBV7-6; D not certain. The CDR3 loop spans 17 amino acids. The V gene lost 3 bases and the J gene lost 3 bases, with 20 bases spanning the gap. The germline V gene has CDR1 SGHVS and CDR2 FNYEAQ. The chain's CDR3 is CASSFSRGRDWDTEAFF. The CDR3 DNA reads TGTGCCAGCAGCTTCTCAAGAGGGCGGGATTGGGACACTGAAGCTTTCTTT.

The V and J genes are TRBV3-1 (or the pseudogene TRBV3-2) and TRBJ1-6, with 7 bases lining up with TRBD1. V shed 4 bases and J 9 bases; nucleotides not matched to a gene: 12. The CDR3 totals 16 residues. In germline, CDR1 is LGHDT, CDR2 YNNKEL (reference sequence). The CDR3 protein is CASSRGEGQPSSPLHF. CDR3 DNA sequence: TGTGCCAGCAGCCGCGGGGAGGGACAGCCTTCTTCACCCCTCCACTTT.

The V call is TRBV9, the J call TRBJ2-1, with 11 bases matching TRBD2. The V gene's germline CDR1 is SGDLS and CDR2 YYNGEE. The trim removed 0 bases at V and 9 bases at J, leaving 5 bases unmatched. CDR3 size: 15 residues. The CDR3 loop reads CASSVATSGRLEQFF. The CDR3 nucleotides read TGTGCCAGCAGCGTAGCCACTAGCGGGAGACTTGAGCAGTTCTTC. Based on the CDR3 plus reference TRBV9 and TRBJ2-1, the full variable domain is DSGVTQTPKHLITATGQRVTLRCSPRSGDLSVYWYQQSLDQGLQFLIQYYNGEERAKGNILERFSAQQFPDLHSELNLSSLELGDSALYFCASSVATSGRLEQFFGPGTRLTVL.

CDR3 in DNA: TGTGCCAGCTCACCAATGACGGGAGCAGGTAACATTCAGTACTTC. Its protein is CASSPMTGAGNIQYF. V usage is TRBV18 and J usage is TRBJ2-4, with D maybe TRBD2 (6 bases). Trimming left V 2 bases short and J 7 bases short, with 15 bases between. CDR1 is KGHSH and CDR2 is LQKENI in the germline V gene. This CDR3 region has 15 residues.

The chain employs TRBV19 and TRBJ2-5; the D is unclear. The CDR3 is 14 amino acids. The ends were cut back, 3 bases at V and 4 bases at J, with 12 bases in the middle. Per germline, CDR1 LNHDA and CDR2 SQIVND (reference sequence). CDR3 sequence (DNA): TGTGCCAGTAGTATGATGTCAGGCAGAGAGACCCAGTACTTC. Protein sequence: CASSMMSGRETQYF.

The genes are TRBV30 and TRBJ1-5; 8 nucleotides line up with TRBD1. The junction had 9 bases not matched to a gene; V was cut back by 2 bases and J by 6 bases. CDR3 size: 15 residues. The germline CDR1 and CDR2 sequences are GTSNPN and SVGIG (reference sequence). The CDR3 sequence is CAWSYGQGGFQPQHF. CDR3 coding DNA: TGTGCCTGGAGTTACGGACAGGGAGGATTTCAGCCCCAGCATTTT.

DNA of the CDR3: TGTGCCAGCGAACATGGGGTTAGAACACTGGGAGCTTTCTTT. It yields the protein CASEHGVRTLGAFF. This chain uses TRBV18 with TRBJ1-1; D unresolved. V was shortened by 8 bases and J by 10 bases, with 23 bases between the two germline ends. Germline V gene data show CDR1 as KGHSH and CDR2 as LQKENI. The CDR3 is 14 amino acids.

This rearrangement joins TRBV5-6 to TRBJ1-1; D remains unclear. V was shortened by 3 bases and J by 5 bases, with 8 bases between the two germline ends. In germline, CDR1 is SGHDT, CDR2 YYEEEE. This CDR3 has 12 amino acids. CDR3 bases: TGTGCCAGCAGCTACTGGCAAACTGAAGCTTTCTTT. Its translation: CASSYWQTEAFF.